What follows describes a single TCR beta chain. What it recognizes is unknown. J was trimmed by 1 base and V by 5 bases; bases with no gene match: 5. The CDR3 loop spans 16 amino acids. The V gene's germline CDR1 is KGHSH and CDR2 LQKENI. The data stem from a study of T cell clones after liver transplantation. Regarding the study as a whole: Post-transplant time points were not standardized, so conclusions are preliminary.

Some clones are missing from TCRdb's copy, which holds only in-frame ones; the method was immunoSEQ multiplex PCR. Altogether some 45,000 clones are present, roughly 86% being singletons, with the ten largest covering about 2.5%. Unstimulated PBMCs were sorted into CD3+CD4+ and CD3+CD8+ populations. This sample comprised CD4+ T cells from blood, obtained 24 months after liver transplant. The V call is TRBV18, the J call TRBJ1-5; 10 nucleotides agree with TRBD1. The origin of this receptor is a human patient who received a liver transplant. Some T cells may be graft donor cells. CDR3 region: CASSSGTGASNQPQHF. CDR3 sequence (DNA): TGTGCCAGCTCATCCGGGACAGGGGCCAGCAATCAGCCCCAGCATTTT. Together with reference TRBV18 and TRBJ1-5, the CDR3 gives the full variable domain: NAGVMQNPRHLVRRRGQEARLRCSPMKGHSHVYWYRQLPEEGLKFMVYLQKENIIDESGMPKERFSAEFPKEGPSILRIQQVVRGDSAAYFCASSSGTGASNQPQHFGDGTRLSIL.